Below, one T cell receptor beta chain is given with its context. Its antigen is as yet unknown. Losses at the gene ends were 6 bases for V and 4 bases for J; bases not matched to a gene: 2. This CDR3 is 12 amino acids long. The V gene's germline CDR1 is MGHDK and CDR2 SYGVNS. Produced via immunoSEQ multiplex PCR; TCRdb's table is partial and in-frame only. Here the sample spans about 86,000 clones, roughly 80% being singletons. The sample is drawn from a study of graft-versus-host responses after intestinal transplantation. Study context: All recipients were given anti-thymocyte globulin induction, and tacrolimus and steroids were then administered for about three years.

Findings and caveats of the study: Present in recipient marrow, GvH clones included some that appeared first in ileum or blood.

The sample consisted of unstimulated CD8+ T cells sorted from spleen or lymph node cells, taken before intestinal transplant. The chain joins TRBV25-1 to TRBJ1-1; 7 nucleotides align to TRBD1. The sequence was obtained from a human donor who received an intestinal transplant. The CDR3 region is CASSAGGTEAFF. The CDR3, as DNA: TGTGCCAGCAGCGCAGGGGGCACTGAAGCTTTCTTT.